Presented here are 14 T cell receptor beta chains from one specimen sequenced in a study of cytomegalovirus exposure and HLA in healthy donors. Researchers ran the PCR with 60 Vbeta and 13 Jbeta primers. Measured with immunoSEQ multiplex PCR; TCRdb has only the in-frame clones, and not every one. The sample shows approximately 150,000 clones, about 82% of them seen only once. Sequenced sample: PBMCs. These receptor sequences come from a middle-aged woman in good health and CMV-seropositive.

The V and J genes are TRBV7-2 and TRBJ2-7; 12 nucleotides line up with TRBD2. The CDR3 covers 15 residues. The V gene end was trimmed by 5 bases and the J gene end by 3 bases; junction bases not matched to a gene: 5. Germline lookup yields CDR1 SGHTA and CDR2 FQGNSA. The CDR3 here is CASSRTSGDRYEQYF. The CDR3, as DNA: TGTGCCAGCAGCCGGACTAGCGGGGACCGCTACGAGCAGTACTTC.

This chain connects TRBV27 to TRBJ2-5; 8 nucleotides agree with TRBD1. The better agreement between TRBJ2-7 and the DNA end casts doubt on the J call. There are 14 residues in the CDR3. CDR1 is MNHEY and CDR2 is SMNVEV in the germline V gene (reference sequence). In nucleotides, the CDR3 is TGTGCCAGCAGTTCTCTCCCACAGGGGGGCGAGCAGTACTTC. This encodes CASSSLPQGGEQYF.

The gene calls are TRBV2 and TRBJ2-2; 7 positions match TRBD1. The CDR3 runs to 15 residues. The trim removed 0 bases at V and 8 bases at J, leaving 6 bases unmatched. Germline V gene sequence: CDR1 SNHLY, CDR2 FYNNEI. CDR3 coding DNA: TGTGCCAGCAGTGAAGCGGCTCGGACAGGAGGGGAGCTGTTTTTT. The encoded protein is CASSEAARTGGELFF. Looking up the rest from reference TRBV2 and TRBJ2-2 gives the full variable domain: EPEVTQTPSHQVTQMGQEVILRCVPISNHLYFYWYRQILGQKVEFLVSFYNNEISEKSEIFDDQFSVERPDGSNFTLKIRSTKLEDSAMYFCASSEAARTGGELFFGEGSRLTVL.

The gene calls are TRBV9 and TRBJ1-2, with TRBD1 matching 7 bases. Trimming at V came to 8 bases and at J to 7 bases, leaving 11 bases not matched to a gene. The CDR3 is made up of 13 amino acids. Germline CDR1 reads SGDLS; CDR2 reads YYNGEE. In DNA, the CDR3 is TGTGCCAGAAAACAGGGGATTGGTAGTGGCTACACCTTC. It encodes CARKQGIGSGYTF.

The gene calls are TRBV7-2 and TRBJ1-6; 8 bases match TRBD1. V dropped 4 bases and J dropped 6; count of bases not matched to a gene: 5. CDR3 size: 15 residues. The germline CDR1 and CDR2 sequences are SGHTA and FQGNSA. CDR3 amino acids: CASSSRTGSNSPLHF. The CDR3 coding sequence is TGTGCCAGCAGCTCCAGGACAGGGAGTAATTCACCCCTCCACTTT.

The gene calls are TRBV30 and TRBJ2-1; TRBD2 might be the D (6 bases). The CDR3 is 14 residues long. The V end lost 3 bases, the J end lost 0 bases, and 9 bases lay between the germline ends. Per germline, CDR1 GTSNPN and CDR2 SVGIG (reference sequence). CDR3 region: CAWSRGSSYNEQFF. For the CDR3, the DNA is TGTGCCTGGAGCCGGGGGAGCTCCTACAATGAGCAGTTCTTC.

As DNA, the CDR3 is TGTGCCAGCAGAGGGACAGCTCCCTATGGCTACACCTTC. Translation gives CASRGTAPYGYTF. This sequence joins TRBV6-5 and TRBJ1-2, with 7 bases lining up with TRBD1. Germline lookup yields CDR1 MNHEY and CDR2 SVGAGI. Germline trimming cut 6 bases from V and 4 bases from J; bases unmatched to any gene: 5. This CDR3 region has 13 residues.

The chain has TRBV6-5 and TRBJ2-1; 14 bases match TRBD2. The CDR3 extends over 15 amino acids. CDR1 MNHEY and CDR2 SVGAGI come from the germline V gene. V lost 5 bases and J lost 13; bases outside the gene matches: 10. CDR3 in amino acids: CASSPGLAGVGVQFF. The DNA of the CDR3 is TGTGCCAGCAGTCCGGGACTAGCGGGGGTCGGGGTCCAGTTCTTC.

V usage is TRBV9 and J usage is TRBJ2-7; 9 bases map to TRBD1. J gave up 4 bases and V 0 bases, and 5 bases lay outside the gene matches. The V gene's germline CDR1 is SGDLS and CDR2 YYNGEE. This CDR3 has 15 amino acids. This CDR3 is CASSVGTGVRYEQYF. The CDR3 coding sequence is TGTGCCAGCAGCGTAGGGACAGGGGTTCGGTACGAGCAGTACTTC. Looking up the rest from reference TRBV9 and TRBJ2-7 gives the full variable domain: DSGVTQTPKHLITATGQRVTLRCSPRSGDLSVYWYQQSLDQGLQFLIQYYNGEERAKGNILERFSAQQFPDLHSELNLSSLELGDSALYFCASSVGTGVRYEQYFGPGTRLTVT.

The chain is built from TRBV5-6 and TRBJ2-3; a possible D gene is TRBD2 (6 bases). CDR3 size: 15 residues. V lost 4 bases to trimming and J lost 3 bases, with 15 bases between them. The germline gives CDR1 SGHDT, CDR2 YYEEEE. In nucleotides, the CDR3 is TGTGCCAGCAGCCCCTCGGGGGTTTTAACAGATACGCAGTATTTT. Translated, it gives CASSPSGVLTDTQYF. The whole variable domain, remainder taken from reference TRBV5-6 and TRBJ2-3, is DAGVTQSPTHLIKTRGQQVTLRCSPKSGHDTVSWYQQALGQGPQFIFQYYEEEERQRGNFPDRFSGHQFPNYSSELNVNALLLGDSALYLCASSPSGVLTDTQYFGPGTRLTVL.

This clone has only a few counts. J is TRBJ1-1 and V is TRBV27, with D uncertain. The length of the CDR3 is 12 residues. Germline V gene data show CDR1 as MNHEY and CDR2 as SMNVEV (reference sequence). V was shortened by 5 bases and J by 1 base, with 5 bases between the two germline ends. Here the CDR3 reads CASSTWNTEAFF. In DNA, the CDR3 is TGTGCCAGCAGTACTTGGAACACTGAAGCTTTCTTT.

The chain is built from TRBV6-1 and TRBJ2-2; 11 bases are shared with TRBD1. Germline V lookup: CDR1 MNHNS, CDR2 SASEGT. V shed 7 bases and J 6 bases; nucleotides not matched to a gene: 4. The CDR3 totals 14 residues. The CDR3 DNA reads as TGTGCCAGCACCTCGGGACAGGGGGCCGGGGAGCTGTTTTTT. This sequence encodes CASTSGQGAGELFF.

This clone was counted a few times. V usage is TRBV5-1 and J usage is TRBJ2-2; D is possibly TRBD1 (6 bases). The germline V gene has CDR1 SGHRS and CDR2 YFSETQ. The V end was cut by 6 bases, the J end by 1 base, with 10 bases between. The CDR3 loop spans 14 amino acids. The CDR3 sequence: CASIPTGNTGELFF. The DNA of the CDR3 is TGCGCCAGCATCCCGACAGGGAACACCGGGGAGCTGTTTTTT.

The V call is TRBV7-2, the J call TRBJ1-2, with D maybe TRBD1 (6 bases). Trimming pared 5 bases from V and 6 bases from J, leaving 16 bases between. CDR1 is SGHTA, CDR2 FQGNSA, per germline. This CDR3 is 14 amino acids long. The CDR3 DNA sequence: TGTGCCAGCAGCGACCTACAGGGATTCGATGGCTACACCTTC. Translated: CASSDLQGFDGYTF.